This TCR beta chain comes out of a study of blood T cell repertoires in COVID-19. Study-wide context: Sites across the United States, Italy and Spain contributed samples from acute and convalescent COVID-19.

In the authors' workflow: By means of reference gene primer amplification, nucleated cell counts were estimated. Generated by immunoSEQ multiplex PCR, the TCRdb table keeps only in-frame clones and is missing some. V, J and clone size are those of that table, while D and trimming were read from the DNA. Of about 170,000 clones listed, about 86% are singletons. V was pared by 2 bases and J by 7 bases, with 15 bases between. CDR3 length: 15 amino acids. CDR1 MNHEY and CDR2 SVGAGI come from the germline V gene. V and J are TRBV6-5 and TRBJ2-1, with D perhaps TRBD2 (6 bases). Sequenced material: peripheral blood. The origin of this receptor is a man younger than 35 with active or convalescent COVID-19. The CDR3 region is CASSYEIMGGNEQFF. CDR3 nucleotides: TGTGCCAGCAGTTACGAAATAATGGGGGGAAATGAGCAGTTCTTC.